The clone carrying this T cell receptor beta chain was observed a few times. Its antigen is as yet unknown. The CDR3 is made up of 15 amino acids. V lost 1 base, J lost 10 bases, and 5 bases stayed unmatched. CDR1 and CDR2 from the germline V gene are DFQATT and SNEGSKA (reference sequence). The data were taken from a study of Graves' ophthalmopathy and Graves' hyperthyroidism. Overall study results and limits: The authors also found most expanded thyroid clonotypes above 0.001 frequency in blood.

Amplified TCR beta CDR3 regions were obtained using RNA transcripts as template. Second-round multiplex PCR followed a first-round RT-PCR using HTBI primers. TCRdb reprocessed the multiplex PCR reads with MiXCR, giving one entry per CDR3 protein. The table lists some 750,000 distinct CDR3 sequences, 40% of them singletons, with 44% in the top ten. The sample taken for sequencing was peripheral blood. The sequence came from an adult man with Graves' ophthalmopathy. The chain joins TRBV20-1 to TRBJ1-6; 12 bases map to TRBD1. CDR3 DNA sequence: TGCAGTGCTAGAGCCGGGACAGGGGGCCGGTCACCCCTCCACTTT. Translated: CSARAGTGGRSPLHF.